The 9 T cell receptor beta chains given below trace back to one sample, sequenced in a study of cytomegalovirus exposure and HLA in healthy donors. Assay: immunoSEQ multiplex PCR; the TCRdb copy retains only in-frame clones and omits some. The table lists more than 300,000 clones, more than 80% of them singletons, with 0.83% in the top ten. The sequenced material came from PBMCs. The receptors originated from a woman between 18 and 29 years old in good health and CMV-seronegative.

This chain uses TRBV4-1 with TRBJ2-7; 10 positions agree with TRBD2. Per germline, CDR1 MGHRA and CDR2 YSYEKL. J was trimmed by 2 bases and V by 1 base; bases with no gene match: 8. The CDR3 covers 17 residues. The DNA of the CDR3 is TGCGCCAGCAGCCAAGGGAGTAGCGGGAGGACACCCTACGAGCAGTACTTC. Amino acids: CASSQGSSGRTPYEQYF.

The chain is built from TRBV6-1 and TRBJ2-7; 7 positions agree with TRBD2. Per germline, CDR1 MNHNS and CDR2 SASEGT. After removal of 7 bases from V and 5 bases from J, the junction contained 8 bases not matched to a gene. CDR3 length: 13 amino acids. CDR3 amino acids: CASIRGVWDEQYF. In DNA form, the CDR3 reads TGTGCCAGCATTCGGGGGGTTTGGGACGAGCAGTACTTC.

This clone was seen just once. The chain links TRBV5-1 to TRBJ1-1, with 7 nucleotides matching TRBD1. J was trimmed by 5 bases and V by 5 bases; bases with no gene match: 6. The CDR3 is 13 residues long. Germline-derived CDR1 and CDR2 are SGHRS and YFSETQ. DNA for the CDR3: TGCGCCAGCAGTCAGGGGGAAGGGACTGAAGCTTTCTTT. Translated: CASSQGEGTEAFF.

This clone was observed once. The rearrangement links TRBV27 to TRBJ2-7; tentative D call: TRBD1 (6 bases). Germline loops: CDR1 MNHEY, CDR2 SMNVEV (reference sequence). V shed 3 bases and J shed 2 bases, with 11 bases lying between them. This CDR3 has 14 residues. The CDR3 spells CASSFAQGPYEQYF. The CDR3 bases are TGTGCCAGCAGTTTCGCACAGGGACCCTACGAGCAGTACTTC.

Here the CDR3 reads CASSEATGTDTQYF. The CDR3 region has the DNA TGTGCCAGCAGTGAAGCGACTGGGACAGATACGCAGTATTTT. This rearrangement joins TRBV2 to TRBJ2-3, with no clear D. The CDR3 consists of 14 residues. V was pared by 0 bases and J by 3 bases, with 7 bases between. The V gene's germline CDR1 is SNHLY and CDR2 FYNNEI.

The genes are TRBV15 and TRBJ2-1, with TRBD2 as a possible D gene (6 bases). CDR3 length equals 12 residues. The germline gives CDR1 LNHNV, CDR2 YYDKDF (reference sequence). V was shortened by 8 bases and J by 12 bases, with 17 bases between the two germline ends. Written as DNA, the CDR3 is TGTGCCACCGCGGGATCCCGGGCCGGGCAGTTCTTC. It encodes CATAGSRAGQFF.

The chain carries TRBV11-2 and TRBJ2-7; D possibly corresponds to TRBD2 (5 bases). The CDR3 is 15 residues long. The V end lost 3 bases, the J end lost 4 bases, and 16 bases lay between the germline ends. Germline V gene lookup returns CDR1 SGHAT and CDR2 FQNNGV. The CDR3 sequence is CASSLYAGERYEQYF. The CDR3 region has the DNA TGTGCCAGCAGCTTGTATGCCGGGGAGAGGTACGAGCAGTACTTC.

The chain has TRBV7-8 and TRBJ1-2; TRBD1 matches 10 bases. Per the germline V gene, CDR1 is SGHVS and CDR2 is FQNEAQ. The CDR3 sequence is 17 residues long. The V gene end was trimmed by 1 base and the J gene end by 1 base; junction bases not matched to a gene: 6. The CDR3 nucleotides are TGTGCCAGCAGCTTAGGGACAGGGGGAATACATAACTATGGCTACACCTTC. Translation: CASSLGTGGIHNYGYTF.

The chain carries TRBV5-1 and TRBJ2-5; 9 bases agree with TRBD1. The CDR3 runs to 15 residues. Trimming at V came to 4 bases and at J to 2 bases, leaving 6 bases not matched to a gene. The germline V gene has CDR1 SGHRS and CDR2 YFSETQ. CDR3 in DNA: TGCGCCAGCAGCGCGAGTGGACAGGGGCAAGAGACCCAGTACTTC. Protein: CASSASGQGQETQYF.